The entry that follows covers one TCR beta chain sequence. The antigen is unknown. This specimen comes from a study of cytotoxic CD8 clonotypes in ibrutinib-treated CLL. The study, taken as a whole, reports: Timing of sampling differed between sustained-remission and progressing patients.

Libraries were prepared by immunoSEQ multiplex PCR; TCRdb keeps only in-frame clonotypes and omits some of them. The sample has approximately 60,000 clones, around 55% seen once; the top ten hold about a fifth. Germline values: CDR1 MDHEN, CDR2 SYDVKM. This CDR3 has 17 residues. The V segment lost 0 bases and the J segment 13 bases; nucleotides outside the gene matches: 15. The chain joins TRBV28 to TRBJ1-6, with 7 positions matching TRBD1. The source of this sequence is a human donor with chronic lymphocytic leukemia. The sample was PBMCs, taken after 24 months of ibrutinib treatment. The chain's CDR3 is CASSLWPMTPGQPPLHF. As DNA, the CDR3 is TGTGCCAGCAGTTTATGGCCCATGACTCCGGGACAGCCGCCCCTCCACTTT.